The clone carrying this TCR beta chain was seen at least ten times. The antigen remains unidentified. Patients aged 18 to 65 with hyperthyroidism were newly diagnosed, with duration under 2 months. Clinicians diagnosed patients from clinical symptoms, serum thyroxine and TRAb, thyroid ultrasound and orbital computed tomography. Researchers took RNA transcripts and amplified the TCR beta CDR3 regions from them. TCR CDR3 regions were first amplified by RT-PCR with HTBI primers. TCRdb re-derived calls from the multiplex PCR reads in MiXCR, one entry per CDR3 protein. This sample has some 720,000 distinct CDR3 sequences, with roughly 17% found just once. The CDR3 sequence is 12 residues long. V dropped 6 bases and J dropped 1 base, with 6 bases sitting between them. CDR1 and CDR2 (germline): SNHLY, FYNNEI. This entry comes from a study of T cells in Graves' hyperthyroidism and ophthalmopathy. General observations from the study: Most expanded thyroid clonotypes above 0.001 recurred in blood.

This chain links TRBV2 with TRBJ1-1; the D is unclear. What was sequenced was blood. The sequence derives from a man aged 18 to 29 with Graves' hyperthyroidism. DNA for the CDR3: TGTGCCAGCAGCAAGACGAACACTGAAGCTTTCTTT. It codes for CASSKTNTEAFF.